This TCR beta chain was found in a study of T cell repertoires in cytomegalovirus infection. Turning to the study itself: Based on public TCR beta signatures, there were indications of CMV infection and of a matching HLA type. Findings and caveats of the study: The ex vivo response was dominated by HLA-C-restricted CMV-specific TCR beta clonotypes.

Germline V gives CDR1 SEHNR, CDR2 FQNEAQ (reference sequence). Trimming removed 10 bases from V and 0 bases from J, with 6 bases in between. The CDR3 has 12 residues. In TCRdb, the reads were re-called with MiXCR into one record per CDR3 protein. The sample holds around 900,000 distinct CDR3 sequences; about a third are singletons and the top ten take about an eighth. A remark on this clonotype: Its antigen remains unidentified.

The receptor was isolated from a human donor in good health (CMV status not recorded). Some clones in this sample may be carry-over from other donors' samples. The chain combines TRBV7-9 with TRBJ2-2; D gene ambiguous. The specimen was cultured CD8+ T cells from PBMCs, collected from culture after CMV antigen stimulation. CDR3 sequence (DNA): TGTGCCACCAAGTCGAACACCGGGGAGCTGTTTTTT. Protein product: CATKSNTGELFF.